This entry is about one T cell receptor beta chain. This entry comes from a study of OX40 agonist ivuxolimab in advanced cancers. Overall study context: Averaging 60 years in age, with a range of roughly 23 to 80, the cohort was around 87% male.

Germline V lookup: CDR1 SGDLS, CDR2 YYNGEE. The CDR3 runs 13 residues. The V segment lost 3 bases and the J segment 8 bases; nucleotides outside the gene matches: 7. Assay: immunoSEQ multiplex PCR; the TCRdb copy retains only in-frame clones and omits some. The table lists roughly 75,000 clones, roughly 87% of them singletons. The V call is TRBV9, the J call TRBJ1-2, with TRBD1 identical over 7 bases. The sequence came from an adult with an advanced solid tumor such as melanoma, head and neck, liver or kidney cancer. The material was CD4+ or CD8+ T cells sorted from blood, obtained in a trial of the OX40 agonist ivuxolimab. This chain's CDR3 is CASSATGALGYTF. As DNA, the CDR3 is TGTGCCAGCAGCGCTACAGGGGCCCTCGGCTACACCTTC. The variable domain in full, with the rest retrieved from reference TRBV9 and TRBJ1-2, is DSGVTQTPKHLITATGQRVTLRCSPRSGDLSVYWYQQSLDQGLQFLIQYYNGEERAKGNILERFSAQQFPDLHSELNLSSLELGDSALYFCASSATGALGYTFGSGTRLTVV.